What follows is one T cell receptor (beta chain) and its context. Its antigen is not identified. In the same sample, other DNA sequences code for this CDR3. Produced via immunoSEQ multiplex PCR; TCRdb's table is partial and in-frame only. The table shows some 43,000 clones, with around 76% occurring only once. This sample stems from a study of pediatric ulcerative colitis. Findings of the study overall: Rectal repertoires separated controls, mild-moderate and acute severe colitis. This repertoire reflects total lymphocytes rather than subpopulations like regulatory T cells.

During colonoscopy, one to two rectal pinch biopsies were collected. Ulcerative colitis patients received no immunosuppressive medication before the diagnostic colonoscopy. Trimming took 4 bases from V and 6 from J, leaving 8 bases between them. Germline V CDR1 and CDR2: SGHRS, YFSETQ. The CDR3 consists of 11 residues. This chain links TRBV5-1 with TRBJ2-7, with a possible D match to TRBD1 (6 bases). Sequencing input: gut tissue. The clonotype originates from a girl under 18 with moderate ulcerative colitis. CDR3 sequence: CASSLGGEQYF. The CDR3 region has the DNA TGCGCCAGCAGCCTAGGGGGCGAGCAGTACTTC.